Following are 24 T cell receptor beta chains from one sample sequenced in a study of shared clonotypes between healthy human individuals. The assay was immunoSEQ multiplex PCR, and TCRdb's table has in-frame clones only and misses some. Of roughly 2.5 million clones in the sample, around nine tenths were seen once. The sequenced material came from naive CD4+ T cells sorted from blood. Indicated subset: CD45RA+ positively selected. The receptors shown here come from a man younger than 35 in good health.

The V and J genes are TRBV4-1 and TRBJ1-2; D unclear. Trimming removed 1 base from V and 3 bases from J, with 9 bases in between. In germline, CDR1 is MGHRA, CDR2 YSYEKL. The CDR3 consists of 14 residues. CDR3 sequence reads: CASSQVGRDYGYTF. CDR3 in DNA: TGCGCCAGCAGCCAAGTTGGACGGGACTATGGCTACACCTTC.

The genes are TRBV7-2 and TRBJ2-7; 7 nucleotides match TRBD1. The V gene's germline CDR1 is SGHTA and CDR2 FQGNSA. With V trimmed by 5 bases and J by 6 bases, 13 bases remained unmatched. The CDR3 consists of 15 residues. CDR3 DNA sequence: TGTGCCAGCAGCCCTGCCCTCGGGACAGTTACCGAGCAGTACTTC. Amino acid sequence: CASSPALGTVTEQYF.

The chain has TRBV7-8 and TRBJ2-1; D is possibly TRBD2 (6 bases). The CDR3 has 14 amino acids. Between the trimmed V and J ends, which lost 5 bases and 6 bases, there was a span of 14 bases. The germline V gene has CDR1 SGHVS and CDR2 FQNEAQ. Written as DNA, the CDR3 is TGTGCCAGCAGCCCAGAGGAGGGGATCAATGAGCAGTTCTTC. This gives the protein CASSPEEGINEQFF.

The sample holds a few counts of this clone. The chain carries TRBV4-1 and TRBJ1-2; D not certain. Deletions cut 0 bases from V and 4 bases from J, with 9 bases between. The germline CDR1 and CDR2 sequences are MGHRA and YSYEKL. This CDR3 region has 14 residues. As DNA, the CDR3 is TGCGCCAGCAGCCAAGATATACTTGGCTATGGCTACACCTTC. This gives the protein CASSQDILGYGYTF.

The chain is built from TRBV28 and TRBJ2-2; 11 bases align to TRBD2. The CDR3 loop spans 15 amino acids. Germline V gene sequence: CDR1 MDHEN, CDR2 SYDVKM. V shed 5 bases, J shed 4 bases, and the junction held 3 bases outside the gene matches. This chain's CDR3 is CASSRGLAGTGELFF. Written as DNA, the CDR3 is TGTGCCAGCAGTCGAGGACTAGCGGGCACCGGGGAGCTGTTTTTT.

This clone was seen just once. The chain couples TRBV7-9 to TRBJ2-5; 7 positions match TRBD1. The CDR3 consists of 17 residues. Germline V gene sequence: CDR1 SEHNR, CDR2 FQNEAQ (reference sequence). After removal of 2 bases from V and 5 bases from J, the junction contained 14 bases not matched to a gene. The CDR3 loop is CASSLRFGKGAWETQYF. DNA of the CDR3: TGTGCCAGCAGCTTACGATTTGGCAAGGGGGCCTGGGAGACCCAGTACTTC.

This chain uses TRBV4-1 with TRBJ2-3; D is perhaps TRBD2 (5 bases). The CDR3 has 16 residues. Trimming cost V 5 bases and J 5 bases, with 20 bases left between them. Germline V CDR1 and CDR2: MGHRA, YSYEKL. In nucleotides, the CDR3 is TGCGCCAGCAGCTTGGCTGGCGAGGGTTTCGGAGATACGCAGTATTTT. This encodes CASSLAGEGFGDTQYF.

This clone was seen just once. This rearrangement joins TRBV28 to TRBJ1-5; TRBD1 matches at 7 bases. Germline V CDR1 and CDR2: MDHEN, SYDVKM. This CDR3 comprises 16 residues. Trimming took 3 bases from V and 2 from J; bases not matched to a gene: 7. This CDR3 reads CASSFTRGRGNQPQHF. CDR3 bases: TGTGCCAGCAGTTTTACAAGGGGGCGAGGCAATCAGCCCCAGCATTTT.

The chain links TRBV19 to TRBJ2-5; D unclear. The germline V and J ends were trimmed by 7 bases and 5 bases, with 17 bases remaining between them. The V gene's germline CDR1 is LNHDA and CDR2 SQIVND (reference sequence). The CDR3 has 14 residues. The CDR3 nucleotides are TGTGCCAGTAAGCCCGGCAGCCTGGGGGAGACCCAGTACTTC. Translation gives CASKPGSLGETQYF.

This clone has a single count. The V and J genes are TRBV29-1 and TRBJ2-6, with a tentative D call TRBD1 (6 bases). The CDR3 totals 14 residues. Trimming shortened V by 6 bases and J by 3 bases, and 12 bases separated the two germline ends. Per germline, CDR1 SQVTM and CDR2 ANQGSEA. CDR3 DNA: TGCAGCGTCCAAGAGGGGGATGGGGCCAACGTCCTGACTTTC. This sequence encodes CSVQEGDGANVLTF. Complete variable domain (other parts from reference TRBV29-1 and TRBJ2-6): SAVISQKPSRDICQRGTSLTIQCQVDSQVTMMFWYRQQPGQSLTLIATANQGSEATYESGFVIDKFPISRPNLTFSTLTVSNMSPEDSSIYLCSVQEGDGANVLTFGAGSRLTVL.

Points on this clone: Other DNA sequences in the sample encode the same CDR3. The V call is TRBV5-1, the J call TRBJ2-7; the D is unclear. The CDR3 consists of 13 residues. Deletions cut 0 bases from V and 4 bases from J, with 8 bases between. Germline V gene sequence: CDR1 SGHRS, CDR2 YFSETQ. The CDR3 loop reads CASSLAAPYEQYF. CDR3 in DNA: TGCGCCAGCAGCTTGGCGGCCCCATACGAGCAGTACTTC.

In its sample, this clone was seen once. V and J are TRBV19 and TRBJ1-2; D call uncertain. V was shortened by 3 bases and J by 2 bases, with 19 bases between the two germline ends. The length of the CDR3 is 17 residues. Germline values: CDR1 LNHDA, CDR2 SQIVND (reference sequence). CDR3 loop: CASSMNRRAVGNYGYTF. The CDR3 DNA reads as TGTGCCAGTAGTATGAATAGACGGGCCGTAGGGAACTATGGCTACACCTTC.

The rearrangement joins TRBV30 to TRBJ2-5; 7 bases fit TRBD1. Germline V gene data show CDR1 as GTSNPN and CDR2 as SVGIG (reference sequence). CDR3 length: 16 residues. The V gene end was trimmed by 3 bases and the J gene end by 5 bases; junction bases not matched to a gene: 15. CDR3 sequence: CAWSVHLRTGSETQYF. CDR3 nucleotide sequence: TGTGCCTGGAGCGTCCACCTGAGGACAGGCTCGGAGACCCAGTACTTC.

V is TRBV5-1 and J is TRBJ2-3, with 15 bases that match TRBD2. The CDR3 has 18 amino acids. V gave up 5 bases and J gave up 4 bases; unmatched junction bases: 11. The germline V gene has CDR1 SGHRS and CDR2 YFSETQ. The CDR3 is CASRTGTSGRQAADTQYF. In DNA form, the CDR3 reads TGCGCCAGCAGGACAGGGACTAGCGGGAGGCAGGCAGCAGATACGCAGTATTTT.

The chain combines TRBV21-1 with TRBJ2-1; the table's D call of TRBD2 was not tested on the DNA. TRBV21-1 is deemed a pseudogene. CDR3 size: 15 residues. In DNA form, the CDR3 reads TGTGCCAGCAGCACTCCTAGCGGGAGCTACAATGAGCAGTTCTTC. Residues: CASSTPSGSYNEQFF.

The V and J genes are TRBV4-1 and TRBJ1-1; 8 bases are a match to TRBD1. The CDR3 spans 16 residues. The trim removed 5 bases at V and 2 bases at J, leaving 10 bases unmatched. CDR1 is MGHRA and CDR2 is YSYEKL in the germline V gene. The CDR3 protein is CASSYRQGIRNTEAFF. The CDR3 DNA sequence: TGCGCCAGCAGCTACCGACAGGGGATACGAAACACTGAAGCTTTCTTT.

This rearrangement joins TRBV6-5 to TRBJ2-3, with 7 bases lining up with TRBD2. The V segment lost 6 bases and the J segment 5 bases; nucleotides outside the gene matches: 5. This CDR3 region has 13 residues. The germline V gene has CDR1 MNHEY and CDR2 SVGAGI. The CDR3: CASRGPGGDTQYF. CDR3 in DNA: TGTGCCAGCAGAGGACCGGGAGGAGATACGCAGTATTTT.

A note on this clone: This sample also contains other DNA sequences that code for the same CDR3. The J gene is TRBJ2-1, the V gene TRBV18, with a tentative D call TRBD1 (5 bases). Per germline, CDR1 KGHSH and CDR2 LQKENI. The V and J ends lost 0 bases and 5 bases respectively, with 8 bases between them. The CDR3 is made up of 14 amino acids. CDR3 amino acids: CASSPPTGDNEQFF. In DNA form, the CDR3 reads TGTGCCAGCTCACCACCCACAGGAGACAATGAGCAGTTCTTC.

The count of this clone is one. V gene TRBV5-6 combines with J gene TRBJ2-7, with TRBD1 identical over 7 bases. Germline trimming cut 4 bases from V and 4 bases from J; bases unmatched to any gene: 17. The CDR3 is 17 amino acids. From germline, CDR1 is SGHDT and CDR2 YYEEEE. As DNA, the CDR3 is TGTGCCAGCAGCCAATTGGACAGGTTATTGGTTCGGTACGAGCAGTACTTC. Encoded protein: CASSQLDRLLVRYEQYF. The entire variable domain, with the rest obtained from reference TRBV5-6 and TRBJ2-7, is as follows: DAGVTQSPTHLIKTRGQQVTLRCSPKSGHDTVSWYQQALGQGPQFIFQYYEEEERQRGNFPDRFSGHQFPNYSSELNVNALLLGDSALYLCASSQLDRLLVRYEQYFGPGTRLTVT.

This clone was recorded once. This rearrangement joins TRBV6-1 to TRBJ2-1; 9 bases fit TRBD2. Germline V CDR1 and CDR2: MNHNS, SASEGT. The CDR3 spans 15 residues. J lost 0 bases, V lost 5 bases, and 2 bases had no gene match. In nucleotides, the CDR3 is TGTGCCAGCAGTCGTAGCGGGAGCTCCTACAATGAGCAGTTCTTC. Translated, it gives CASSRSGSSYNEQFF.

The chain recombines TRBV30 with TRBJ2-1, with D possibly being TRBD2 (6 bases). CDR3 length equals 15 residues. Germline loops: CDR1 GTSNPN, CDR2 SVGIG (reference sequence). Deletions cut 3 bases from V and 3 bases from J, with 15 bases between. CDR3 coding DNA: TGTGCCTGGAGGGCGACCGGGACTCGCTACAATGAGCAGTTCTTC. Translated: CAWRATGTRYNEQFF.

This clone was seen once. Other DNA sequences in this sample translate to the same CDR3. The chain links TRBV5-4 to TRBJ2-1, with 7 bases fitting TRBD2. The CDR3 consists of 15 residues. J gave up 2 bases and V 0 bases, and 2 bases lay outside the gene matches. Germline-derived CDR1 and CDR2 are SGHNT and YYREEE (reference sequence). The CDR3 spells CASSLGLAAYNEQFF. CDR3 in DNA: TGTGCCAGCAGCTTGGGACTAGCTGCCTACAATGAGCAGTTCTTC.

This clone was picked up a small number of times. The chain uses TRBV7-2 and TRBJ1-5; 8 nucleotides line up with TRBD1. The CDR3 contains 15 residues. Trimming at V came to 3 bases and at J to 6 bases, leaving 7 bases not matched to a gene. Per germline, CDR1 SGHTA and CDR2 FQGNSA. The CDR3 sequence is CASSFTGGGGQPQHF. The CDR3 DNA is TGTGCCAGCAGCTTCACAGGGGGTGGTGGTCAGCCCCAGCATTTT.

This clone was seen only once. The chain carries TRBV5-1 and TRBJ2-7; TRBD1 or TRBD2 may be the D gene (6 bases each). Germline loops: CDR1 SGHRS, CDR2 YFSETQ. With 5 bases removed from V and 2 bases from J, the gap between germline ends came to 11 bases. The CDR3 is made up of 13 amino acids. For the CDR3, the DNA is TGCGCCAGCAGGGTCGGGGGCACCTACGAGCAGTACTTC. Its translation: CASRVGGTYEQYF.